These 22 T cell receptor beta chains were all obtained from the same sample, sequenced in a study of blood T cell repertoires in COVID-19. Libraries were prepared by immunoSEQ multiplex PCR; TCRdb keeps only in-frame clonotypes and omits some of them. The table lists about 95,000 clones, approximately 80% of them singletons. The sequenced sample consisted of peripheral blood. The receptors come from a human donor in a cohort sampled during active COVID-19.

The chain is built from TRBV24-1 and TRBJ2-2; TRBD1 agrees at 8 bases. Germline V gene data show CDR1 as KGHDR and CDR2 as SFDVKD. The ends lost 1 base at V and 2 bases at J; junction bases unmatched: 2. The length of the CDR3 is 16 residues. The CDR3 sequence: CATSDFRGRNTGELFF. CDR3 DNA: TGTGCCACCAGTGATTTCAGGGGGCGAAACACCGGGGAGCTGTTTTTT.

The chain links TRBV6-5 to TRBJ2-7, with a tentative D call TRBD1 (6 bases). The V gene lost 4 bases and the J gene lost 6 bases, with 10 bases spanning the gap. This CDR3 is built from 12 residues. Germline lookup yields CDR1 MNHEY and CDR2 SVGAGI. CDR3 region: CASSSTGSEQYF. For the CDR3, the DNA is TGTGCCAGCAGTTCGACAGGCTCCGAGCAGTACTTC.

The chain links TRBV21-1 to TRBJ2-6; TRBD1, the D gene given by the table, was not confirmed from the DNA. TRBV21-1 is described as a pseudogene. The CDR3 runs 18 residues. The CDR3 spells CASSKELGPPSGANVLTF. For the CDR3, the DNA is TGTGCCAGCAGCAAAGAACTGGGGCCGCCGTCTGGGGCCAACGTCCTGACTTTC.

The V call is TRBV7-2, the J call TRBJ2-7, with D possibly TRBD1 on 6 matching bases. Between the trimmed V and J ends, which lost 4 bases and 3 bases, there was a span of 16 bases. The germline CDR1 and CDR2 sequences are SGHTA and FQGNSA. This CDR3 has 15 residues. The CDR3 protein is CASSSGMDSFYEQYF. CDR3 nucleotides: TGTGCCAGCAGCTCCGGAATGGACAGCTTCTACGAGCAGTACTTC.

The chain links TRBV11-3 to TRBJ2-2; D is undetermined. V lost 1 base and J lost 1, with 7 bases in between. Germline V lookup: CDR1 SGHNT, CDR2 YENEEA. The CDR3 runs to 15 residues. The CDR3 sequence is CASSLVPVNTGELFF. The CDR3 nucleotides read TGTGCCAGCAGCTTAGTTCCGGTGAACACCGGGGAGCTGTTTTTT. The full variable domain, in which reference TRBV11-3 and TRBJ2-2 provide the parts outside the CDR3, is EAGVVQSPRYKIIEKKQPVAFWCNPISGHNTLYWYLQNLGQGPELLIRYENEEAVDDSQLPKDRFSAERLKGVDSTLKIQPAELGDSAVYLCASSLVPVNTGELFFGEGSRLTVL.

This rearrangement joins TRBV18 to TRBJ1-2; 7 bases are a match to TRBD1. Per the germline V gene, CDR1 is KGHSH and CDR2 is LQKENI. The CDR3 totals 16 residues. V lost 0 bases to trimming and J lost 0 bases; unmatched junction nucleotides: 4. CDR3 loop: CASSPPGQGANYGYTF. The CDR3 DNA reads TGTGCCAGCTCACCACCGGGCCAGGGGGCTAACTATGGCTACACCTTC.

V gene TRBV3-1 (or the pseudogene TRBV3-2) combines with J gene TRBJ2-2, with a tentative D call TRBD2 (5 bases). The CDR3 extends over 13 amino acids. Germline values: CDR1 LGHDT, CDR2 YNNKEL (reference sequence). Trimming shortened V by 4 bases and J by 7 bases, and 10 bases separated the two germline ends. CDR3 protein: CASSPVEGGELFF. CDR3 DNA sequence: TGTGCCAGCAGCCCCGTAGAGGGCGGGGAGCTGTTTTTT.

The chain has TRBV15 and TRBJ2-7; 9 positions agree with TRBD1. V trimming: 8 bases; J trimming: 5 bases; junction bases outside the gene matches: 4. The CDR3 extends over 12 amino acids. Germline V gene data show CDR1 as LNHNV and CDR2 as YYDKDF (reference sequence). This CDR3 is CATRDRVDEQYF. For the CDR3, the DNA is TGTGCCACCCGGGACAGGGTTGACGAGCAGTACTTC.

V gene TRBV27 combines with J gene TRBJ2-3, with 10 bases identical to TRBD1. This CDR3 has 15 residues. Germline-derived CDR1 and CDR2 are MNHEY and SMNVEV (reference sequence). V dropped 0 bases and J dropped 4; count of bases not matched to a gene: 1. DNA of the CDR3: TGTGCCAGCAGTTTATCAGGGACAGGGGCAGATACGCAGTATTTT. Its protein is CASSLSGTGADTQYF.

This clone was seen a few times. This chain connects TRBV29-1 to TRBJ1-1; D is uncertain. CDR3 size: 16 residues. Looked up from germline, CDR1 is SQVTM and CDR2 is ANQGSEA. V dropped 3 bases and J dropped 0 bases, with 17 bases sitting between them. The chain's CDR3 is CSVELFLGRLNTEAFF. CDR3 nucleotides: TGCAGCGTTGAGCTCTTCCTGGGCAGGCTGAACACTGAAGCTTTCTTT.

The rearrangement uses TRBV3-1 (or the pseudogene TRBV3-2) and TRBJ2-3; TRBD2 matches 11 bases. Trimming took 5 bases from V and 5 from J; bases not matched to a gene: 3. Germline assignment: CDR1 LGHDT and CDR2 YNNKEL (reference sequence). CDR3 length: 14 amino acids. The CDR3 coding sequence is TGTGCCAGCAGCGAGACTAGCGGGGTAGATACGCAGTATTTT. This encodes CASSETSGVDTQYF.

This clone was picked up one time. CDR3 sequence: CASSEIPGQGGKLFF. DNA for the CDR3: TGTGCCAGCAGTGAAATACCGGGACAGGGTGGAAAACTGTTTTTT. V usage is TRBV6-4 and J usage is TRBJ1-4, with 9 positions matching TRBD1. Looked up from germline, CDR1 is MRHNA and CDR2 is SNTAGT. CDR3 length: 15 amino acids. V was clipped by 3 bases and J by 10 bases; unmatched bases: 9.

The rearrangement joins TRBV5-1 to TRBJ2-1, with D possibly matching TRBD2 (6 bases). The CDR3 spans 14 residues. Germline CDR1 reads SGHRS; CDR2 reads YFSETQ. The V gene lost 2 bases and the J gene lost 8 bases, with 14 bases spanning the gap. CDR3 loop: CASSFGGTGHEQFF. The DNA for the CDR3 is TGCGCCAGCAGCTTTGGCGGGACCGGTCATGAGCAGTTCTTC.

The J gene is TRBJ2-3, the V gene TRBV2; the match to TRBD2 covers 10 bases. The CDR3 length is 14 residues. Germline trimming cut 8 bases from V and 1 base from J; bases unmatched to any gene: 3. Germline V gene lookup returns CDR1 SNHLY and CDR2 FYNNEI. The DNA for the CDR3 is TGTGCCAGCCAAACTAGCGGGGGCACAGATACGCAGTATTTT. This codes for CASQTSGGTDTQYF.

The chain uses TRBV3-1 (or the pseudogene TRBV3-2) and TRBJ1-6; TRBD1 matches at 7 bases. Germline V gene data show CDR1 as LGHDT and CDR2 as YNNKEL (reference sequence). The CDR3 spans 14 residues. The V segment lost 6 bases and the J segment 10 bases; nucleotides outside the gene matches: 9. The CDR3 reads CASSRKGAQSPLHF. The CDR3 DNA sequence: TGTGCCAGCAGTAGGAAGGGGGCGCAATCACCCCTCCACTTT.

This clone was observed a few times. The rearrangement uses TRBV5-6 and TRBJ1-2, with a tentative D call TRBD1 (6 bases). Germline V gene data show CDR1 as SGHDT and CDR2 as YYEEEE. The CDR3 extends over 12 amino acids. V lost 4 bases and J 5 bases, leaving 9 bases between the germline ends. For the CDR3, the DNA is TGTGCCAGCAGCCCTGGGACATATGGCTACACCTTC. This translates into CASSPGTYGYTF.

This chain uses TRBV18 with TRBJ1-5; tentatively, D is TRBD1 (6 bases). The germline V gene has CDR1 KGHSH and CDR2 LQKENI. The CDR3 contains 13 residues. V lost 5 bases and J 7 bases, leaving 12 bases between the germline ends. Here the CDR3 DNA reads TGTGCCAGCTCATACAGGGTCGAACAGCCCCAGCATTTT. Residues: CASSYRVEQPQHF.

This chain connects TRBV12-5 to TRBJ2-1; 10 nucleotides match TRBD1. The germline CDR1 and CDR2 sequences are LGHNT and FRNRAP. The CDR3 has 14 amino acids. With V trimmed by 3 bases and J by 7 bases, 3 bases remained unmatched. The CDR3 sequence is CASGFGQGGNEQFF. CDR3 nucleotides: TGTGCTAGTGGTTTCGGACAGGGGGGGAATGAGCAGTTCTTC.

The rearrangement links TRBV2 to TRBJ2-7, with a tentative D call TRBD1 (5 bases). Trimming pared 2 bases from V and 0 bases from J, leaving 8 bases between. This CDR3 is built from 14 residues. Germline V gene data show CDR1 as SNHLY and CDR2 as FYNNEI. CDR3 DNA sequence: TGTGCCAGCAGTGAAAGGGGCAGCTCCTACGAGCAGTACTTC. As protein: CASSERGSSYEQYF. Using reference TRBV2 and TRBJ2-7 for the parts outside the CDR3, the full variable domain is EPEVTQTPSHQVTQMGQEVILRCVPISNHLYFYWYRQILGQKVEFLVSFYNNEISEKSEIFDDQFSVERPDGSNFTLKIRSTKLEDSAMYFCASSERGSSYEQYFGPGTRLTVT.

This clone showed up just a few times. The chain joins TRBV2 to TRBJ1-2, with D maybe TRBD1 (5 bases). Germline V gives CDR1 SNHLY, CDR2 FYNNEI. Trimming removed 8 bases from V and 8 bases from J, with 15 bases in between. The CDR3 is made up of 12 amino acids. The CDR3 DNA reads as TGTGCCAGCGGCGTGACAGAAAGGGGCTACACCTTC. As protein: CASGVTERGYTF.

The chain is built from TRBV19 and TRBJ2-5, with a weak D call TRBD2 (7 bases). Germline V CDR1 and CDR2: LNHDA, SQIVND (reference sequence). This CDR3 has 15 residues. V was pared by 0 bases and J by 4 bases, with 12 bases between. The CDR3 sequence is CASSIDLAGAETQYF. The DNA for the CDR3 is TGTGCCAGTAGTATAGATCTCGCGGGGGCAGAGACCCAGTACTTC.

V is TRBV7-2 and J is TRBJ2-1; D possibly corresponds to TRBD2 (6 bases). This CDR3 spans 18 amino acids. Trimming took off 1 base at V and 10 bases at J, with 26 bases between the two ends. CDR1 is SGHTA, CDR2 FQGNSA, per germline. CDR3 region: CASSLVVSLGGYLAEQFF. In DNA form, the CDR3 reads TGTGCCAGCAGCTTAGTTGTTTCGCTCGGAGGGTACCTCGCCGAGCAGTTCTTC.